This TCR beta chain stems from a study of response to subunit inactivated influenza vaccine. Study-wide results and limits: Every seasonal influenza vaccination brings in few new T cells, the authors suggested.

MiXCR, run by TCRdb on the RT-PCR reads, gives a single entry per CDR3 protein. The sample carries 600,000 to 850,000 distinct CDR3 sequences, 12% to 15% recorded once. V was cut by 10 bases and J by 2 bases, with 26 bases left in between. The CDR3 contains 18 residues. Germline V gene data show CDR1 as SGHAT and CDR2 as FQNNGV. Notes on this clonotype: The antigen is undetermined.

The sequences come from PBMCs from blood, collected roughly 15 days before vaccination. The clonotype comes from a man between 50 and 59 years old who received an inactivated influenza vaccine. The chain couples TRBV11-2 to TRBJ2-2; D might be TRBD1 or TRBD2, each matching 6 bases. The CDR3 sequence is CATPSEFTWGANTGELFF. The CDR3 bases are TGTGCCACCCCTTCTGAATTTACATGGGGGGCAAACACCGGGGAGCTGTTTTTT.